This is a list of T cell receptor beta chains from one sample in a study of identical twins. Each CDR3 protein is one row after TCRdb ran MiXCR on the 5' RACE reads. This table has 690,000 or so distinct CDR3 sequences, under 9% appearing once. The same sample was also used in a study of yellow fever vaccine responses in identical twins.

The sample was PBMCs. The receptors come from a woman between 18 and 29 years old in good health. The CDR3 runs from the conserved cysteine through the conserved F or W. Each record gives: CDR3 length, V gene, CDR3 protein.

CDR3 length: 15; V gene: TRBV20-1; CDR3 protein: CSASDRGDGSGELFF
CDR3 length: 16; V gene: TRBV18; CDR3 protein: CASSPRSGRARNEQFF
CDR3 length: 13; V gene: TRBV6-6; CDR3 protein: CASSTGLNYEQYF
CDR3 length: 11; V gene: TRBV3-1; CDR3 protein: CASGLQETQYF
CDR3 length: 15; V gene: TRBV7-2; CDR3 protein: CASGMDRGGYSPLHF
CDR3 length: 11; V gene: TRBV29-1; CDR3 protein: CSVLREDIQYF
CDR3 length: 14; V gene: TRBV3-1; CDR3 protein: CASSRTTGYPEQYF
CDR3 length: 17; V gene: TRBV7-2; CDR3 protein: CASSPHPLGDRLETQYF
CDR3 length: 15; V gene: TRBV11-2; CDR3 protein: CASSPLPTPRNEQFF
CDR3 length: 18; V gene: TRBV7-2; CDR3 protein: CASSLATKGTGGADTQYF
CDR3 length: 18; V gene: TRBV20-1; CDR3 protein: CSARAAAGGSVSSYEQYF
CDR3 length: 13; V gene: TRBV3-1; CDR3 protein: CASSQVVFETQYF
CDR3 length: 14; V gene: TRBV7-3; CDR3 protein: CASADSGGLETQYF
CDR3 length: 15; V gene: TRBV14; CDR3 protein: CASSPVGLGAYEQYF
CDR3 length: 16; V gene: TRBV28; CDR3 protein: CASSLLVFGMGQPQHF
CDR3 length: 12; V gene: TRBV5-5; CDR3 protein: CASSFLKDEQYF
CDR3 length: 13; V gene: TRBV4-3; CDR3 protein: CASSQGRFSEAFF
CDR3 length: 17; V gene: TRBV5-1; CDR3 protein: CASSPTPGRTTNEKLFF
CDR3 length: 12; V gene: TRBV12-3/TRBV12-4; CDR3 protein: CAAKAYTDTQYF
CDR3 length: 14; V gene: TRBV6-1; CDR3 protein: CASSLAGEFNEQFF
CDR3 length: 16; V gene: TRBV12-3/TRBV12-4; CDR3 protein: CASSMGLAERTDTQYF
CDR3 length: 15; V gene: TRBV7-8; CDR3 protein: CASSLVCGMADTQYF
CDR3 length: 15; V gene: TRBV6-1; CDR3 protein: CASRQTSGYPYEQYF
CDR3 length: 13; V gene: TRBV29-1; CDR3 protein: CSVARDNVNTQYF
CDR3 length: 17; V gene: TRBV9; CDR3 protein: CASSVAGWQGAYNEQFF
CDR3 length: 14; V gene: TRBV7-8; CDR3 protein: CASSLGFRGDTQYF
CDR3 length: 10; V gene: TRBV12-3/TRBV12-4; CDR3 protein: CASRGLGYTF
CDR3 length: 14; V gene: TRBV7-7; CDR3 protein: CASSLGETAREQFF
CDR3 length: 16; V gene: TRBV5-5; CDR3 protein: CASSVLAGSPGNEQFF
CDR3 length: 15; V gene: TRBV6-1; CDR3 protein: CASSPGAYSNQPQHF
CDR3 length: 16; V gene: TRBV9; CDR3 protein: CASSVRGGSPQETQYF
CDR3 length: 14; V gene: TRBV4-3; CDR3 protein: CASSQATSQGELFF
CDR3 length: 15; V gene: TRBV7-6; CDR3 protein: CASSLRGGVEDTQYF
CDR3 length: 13; V gene: TRBV7-7; CDR3 protein: CASSLEANYEQYF
CDR3 length: 14; V gene: TRBV6-1; CDR3 protein: CASTTRGSADTQYF
CDR3 length: 14; V gene: TRBV5-1; CDR3 protein: CASSHLSGAGELFF
CDR3 length: 16; V gene: TRBV5-1; CDR3 protein: CASSLGPSRYTDTQYF
CDR3 length: 15; V gene: TRBV6-5; CDR3 protein: CASSYLTSGKGTQYF
CDR3 length: 14; V gene: TRBV28; CDR3 protein: CASTPSQRTDTQYF
CDR3 length: 15; V gene: TRBV15; CDR3 protein: CATSSGQGVDYEQYF
CDR3 length: 17; V gene: TRBV20-1; CDR3 protein: CSARALAGGQGTGELFF
CDR3 length: 12; V gene: TRBV27; CDR3 protein: CASSARISEQFF
CDR3 length: 16; V gene: TRBV28; CDR3 protein: CASSLGDRIAGNTIYF
CDR3 length: 14; V gene: TRBV10-3; CDR3 protein: CATLPLDGPYEQYF
CDR3 length: 14; V gene: TRBV12-3/TRBV12-4; CDR3 protein: CASSFLASGNTIYF
CDR3 length: 13; V gene: TRBV12-3/TRBV12-4; CDR3 protein: CASSFRLYNEQFF
CDR3 length: 16; V gene: TRBV24-1; CDR3 protein: CATMGTGGLGANVLTF
CDR3 length: 13; V gene: TRBV7-2; CDR3 protein: CASTPNVWNEQFF
CDR3 length: 14; V gene: TRBV7-9; CDR3 protein: CASTPDRAPYEQYF
CDR3 length: 15; V gene: TRBV18; CDR3 protein: CASSGRLAGRETQYF
CDR3 length: 18; V gene: TRBV6-5; CDR3 protein: CASSYYSSTGPSTDTQYF
CDR3 length: 18; V gene: TRBV4-1; CDR3 protein: CASSQESGTGYSGNTIYF
CDR3 length: 15; V gene: TRBV7-2; CDR3 protein: CASSLNRSPTGGYTF
CDR3 length: 17; V gene: TRBV6-2/TRBV6-3; CDR3 protein: CASSPPLAGGWNNEQFF
CDR3 length: 14; V gene: TRBV20-1; CDR3 protein: CSATSGSRSEEQYF
CDR3 length: 12; V gene: TRBV2; CDR3 protein: CASRLQRNEQFF
CDR3 length: 16; V gene: TRBV19; CDR3 protein: CASSTGQASTMETQYF